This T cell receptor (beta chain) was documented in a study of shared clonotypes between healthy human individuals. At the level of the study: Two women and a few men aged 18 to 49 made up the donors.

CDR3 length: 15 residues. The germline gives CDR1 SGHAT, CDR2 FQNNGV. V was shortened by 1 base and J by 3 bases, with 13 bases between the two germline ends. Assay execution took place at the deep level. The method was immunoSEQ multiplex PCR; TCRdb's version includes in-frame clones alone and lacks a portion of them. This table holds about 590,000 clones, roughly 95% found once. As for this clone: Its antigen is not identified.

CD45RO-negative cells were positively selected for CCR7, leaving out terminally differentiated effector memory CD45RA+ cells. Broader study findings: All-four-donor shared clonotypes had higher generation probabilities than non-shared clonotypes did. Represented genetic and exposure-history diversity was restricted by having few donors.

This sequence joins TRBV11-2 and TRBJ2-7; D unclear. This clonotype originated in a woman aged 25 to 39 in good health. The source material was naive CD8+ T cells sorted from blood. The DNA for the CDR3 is TGTGCCAGCAGCTTAGGGTTCGGGCAGAACTACGAGCAGTACTTC. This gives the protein CASSLGFGQNYEQYF.